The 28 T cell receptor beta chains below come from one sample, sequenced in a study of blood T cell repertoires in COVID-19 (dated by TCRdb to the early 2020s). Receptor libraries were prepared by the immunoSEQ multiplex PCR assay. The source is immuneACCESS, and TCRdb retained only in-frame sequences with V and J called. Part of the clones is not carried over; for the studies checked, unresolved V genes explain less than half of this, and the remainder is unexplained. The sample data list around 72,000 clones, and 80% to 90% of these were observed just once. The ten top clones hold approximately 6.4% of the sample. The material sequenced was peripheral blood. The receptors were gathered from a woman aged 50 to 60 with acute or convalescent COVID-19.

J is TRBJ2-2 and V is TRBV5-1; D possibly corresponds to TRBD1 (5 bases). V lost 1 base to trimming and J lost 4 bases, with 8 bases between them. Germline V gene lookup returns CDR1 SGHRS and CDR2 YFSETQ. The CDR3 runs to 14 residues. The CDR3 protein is CASSLFDSTGELFF. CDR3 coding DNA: TGCGCCAGCAGCTTGTTTGACAGCACCGGGGAGCTGTTTTTT.

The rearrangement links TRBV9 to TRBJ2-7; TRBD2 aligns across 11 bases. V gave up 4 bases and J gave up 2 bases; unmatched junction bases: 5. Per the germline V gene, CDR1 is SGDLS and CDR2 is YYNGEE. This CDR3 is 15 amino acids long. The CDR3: CASSPTSGAAYEQYF. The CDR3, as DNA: TGTGCCAGCAGCCCGACTAGCGGGGCCGCCTACGAGCAGTACTTC.

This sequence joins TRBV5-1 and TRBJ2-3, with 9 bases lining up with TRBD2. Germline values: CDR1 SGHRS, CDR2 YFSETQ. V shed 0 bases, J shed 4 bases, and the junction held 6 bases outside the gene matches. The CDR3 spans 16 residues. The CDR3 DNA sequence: TGCGCCAGCAGCTTGGAGGTTAGCGGGGGAGCAGATACGCAGTATTTT. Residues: CASSLEVSGGADTQYF.

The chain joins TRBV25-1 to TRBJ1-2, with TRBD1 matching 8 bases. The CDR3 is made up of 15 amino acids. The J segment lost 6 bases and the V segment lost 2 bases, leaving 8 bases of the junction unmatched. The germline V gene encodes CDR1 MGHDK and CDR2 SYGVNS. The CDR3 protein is CASSEHTQGADGYTF. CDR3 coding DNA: TGTGCCAGCAGTGAACATACGCAGGGGGCCGATGGCTACACCTTC.

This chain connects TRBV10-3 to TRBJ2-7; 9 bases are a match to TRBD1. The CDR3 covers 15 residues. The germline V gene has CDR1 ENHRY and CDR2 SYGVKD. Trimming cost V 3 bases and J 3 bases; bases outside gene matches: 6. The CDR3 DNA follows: TGTGCCATCAGTGATCCTGGACAGGGGTACTACGAGCAGTACTTC. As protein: CAISDPGQGYYEQYF.

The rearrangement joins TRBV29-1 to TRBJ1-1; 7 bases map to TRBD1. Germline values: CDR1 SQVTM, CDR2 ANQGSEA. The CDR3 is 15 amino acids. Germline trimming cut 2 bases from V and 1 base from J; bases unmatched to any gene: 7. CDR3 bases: TGCAGCGTTGAACCCCGGGACAGTTGGAACACTGAAGCTTTCTTT. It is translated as CSVEPRDSWNTEAFF. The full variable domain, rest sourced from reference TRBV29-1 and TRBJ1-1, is SAVISQKPSRDICQRGTSLTIQCQVDSQVTMMFWYRQQPGQSLTLIATANQGSEATYESGFVIDKFPISRPNLTFSTLTVSNMSPEDSSIYLCSVEPRDSWNTEAFFGQGTRLTVV.

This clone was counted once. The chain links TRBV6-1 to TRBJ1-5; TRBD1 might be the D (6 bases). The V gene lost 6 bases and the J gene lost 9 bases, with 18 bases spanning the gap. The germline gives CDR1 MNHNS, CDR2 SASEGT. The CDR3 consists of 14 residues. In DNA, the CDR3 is TGTGCCAGCAGGCCCCTAATCGTGGGGGCGCCCCAGCATTTT. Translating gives CASRPLIVGAPQHF.

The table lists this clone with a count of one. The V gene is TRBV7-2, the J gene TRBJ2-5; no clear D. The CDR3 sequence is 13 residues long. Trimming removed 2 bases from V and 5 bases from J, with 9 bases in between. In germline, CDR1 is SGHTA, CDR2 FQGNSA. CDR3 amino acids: CASSLSVLETQYF. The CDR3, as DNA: TGTGCCAGCAGCTTATCAGTGTTGGAGACCCAGTACTTC.

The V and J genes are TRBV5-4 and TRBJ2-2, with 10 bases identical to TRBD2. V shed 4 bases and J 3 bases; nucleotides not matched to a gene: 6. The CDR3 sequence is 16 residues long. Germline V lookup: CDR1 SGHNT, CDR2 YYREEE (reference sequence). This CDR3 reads CASSLSGGAYTGELFF. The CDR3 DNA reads TGTGCCAGCAGCCTCAGCGGGGGGGCTTACACCGGGGAGCTGTTTTTT.

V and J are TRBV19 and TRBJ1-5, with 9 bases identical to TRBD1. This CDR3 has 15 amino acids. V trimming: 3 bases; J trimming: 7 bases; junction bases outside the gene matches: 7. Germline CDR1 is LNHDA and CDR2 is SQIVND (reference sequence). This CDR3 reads CASSILQGAGQPQHF. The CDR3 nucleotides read TGTGCCAGTAGTATCCTACAGGGGGCGGGCCAGCCCCAGCATTTT.

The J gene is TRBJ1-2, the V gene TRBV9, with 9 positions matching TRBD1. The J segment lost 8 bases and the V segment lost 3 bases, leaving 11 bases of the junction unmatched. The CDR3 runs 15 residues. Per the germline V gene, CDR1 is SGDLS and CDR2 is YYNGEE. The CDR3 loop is CASSASGTGISGYTF. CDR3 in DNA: TGTGCCAGCAGCGCATCCGGGACAGGGATTAGCGGCTACACCTTC.

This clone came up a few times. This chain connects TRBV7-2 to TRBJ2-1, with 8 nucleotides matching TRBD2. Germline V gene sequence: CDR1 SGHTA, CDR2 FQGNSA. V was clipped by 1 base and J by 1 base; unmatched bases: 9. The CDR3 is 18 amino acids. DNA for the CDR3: TGTGCCAGCAGCTTAGGGCCTCCGGGACTAGAATCCTACAATGAGCAGTTCTTC. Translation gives CASSLGPPGLESYNEQFF.

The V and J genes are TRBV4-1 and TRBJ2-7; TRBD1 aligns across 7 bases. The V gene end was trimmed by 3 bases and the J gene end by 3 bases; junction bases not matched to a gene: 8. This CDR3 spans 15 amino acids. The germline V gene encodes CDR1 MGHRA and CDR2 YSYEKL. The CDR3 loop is CASSHPGQMNYEQYF. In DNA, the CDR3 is TGCGCCAGCAGCCATCCGGGACAGATGAACTACGAGCAGTACTTC.

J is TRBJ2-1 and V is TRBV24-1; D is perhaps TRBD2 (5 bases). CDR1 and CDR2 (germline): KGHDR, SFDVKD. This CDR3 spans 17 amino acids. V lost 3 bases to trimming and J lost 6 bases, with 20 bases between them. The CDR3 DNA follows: TGTGCCACCAGTGATGCCGGCTGGGCGGGTTCGGGCAATGAGCAGTTCTTC. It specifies CATSDAGWAGSGNEQFF.

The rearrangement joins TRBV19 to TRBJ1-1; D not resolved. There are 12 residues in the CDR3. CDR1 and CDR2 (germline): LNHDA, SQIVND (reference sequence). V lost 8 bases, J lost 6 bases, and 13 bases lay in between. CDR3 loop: CASGLGASEAFF. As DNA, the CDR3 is TGTGCCAGTGGGTTGGGCGCTTCTGAAGCTTTCTTT.

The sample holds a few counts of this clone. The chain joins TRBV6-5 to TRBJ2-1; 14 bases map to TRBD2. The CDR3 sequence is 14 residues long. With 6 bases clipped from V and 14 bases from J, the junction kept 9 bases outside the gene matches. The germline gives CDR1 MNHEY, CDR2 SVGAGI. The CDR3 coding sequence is TGTGCCAGCAGCAGGGGACTAGCGGGAGCTCCGGAGTTCTTC. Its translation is CASSRGLAGAPEFF.

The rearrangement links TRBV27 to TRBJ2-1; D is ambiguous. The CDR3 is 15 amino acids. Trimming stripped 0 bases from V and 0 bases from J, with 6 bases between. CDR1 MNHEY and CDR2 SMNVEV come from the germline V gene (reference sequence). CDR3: CASSLSADSYNEQFF. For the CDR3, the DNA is TGTGCCAGCAGTTTATCGGCGGACTCCTACAATGAGCAGTTCTTC.

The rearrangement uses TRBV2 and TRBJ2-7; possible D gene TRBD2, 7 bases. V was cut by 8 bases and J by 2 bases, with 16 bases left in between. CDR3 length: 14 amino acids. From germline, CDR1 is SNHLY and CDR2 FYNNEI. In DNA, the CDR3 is TGTGCCAGCCGGGGGCGGGAGTCAGCCTACGAGCAGTACTTC. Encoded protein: CASRGRESAYEQYF.

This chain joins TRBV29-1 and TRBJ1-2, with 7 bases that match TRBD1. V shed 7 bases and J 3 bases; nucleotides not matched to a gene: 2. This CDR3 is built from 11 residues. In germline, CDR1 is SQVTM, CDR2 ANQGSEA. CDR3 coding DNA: TGCAGCGATGGACAGGACTATGGCTACACCTTC. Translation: CSDGQDYGYTF.

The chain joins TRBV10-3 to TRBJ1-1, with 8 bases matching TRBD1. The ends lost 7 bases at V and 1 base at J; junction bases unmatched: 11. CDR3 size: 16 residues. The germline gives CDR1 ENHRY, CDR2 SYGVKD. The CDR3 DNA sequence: TGTGCCATCACCGCGGACAGGGTGACAGGGAACACTGAAGCTTTCTTT. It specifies CAITADRVTGNTEAFF.

CDR3 loop: CASRDNRRGPQHF. DNA of the CDR3: TGTGCCAGCAGAGACAACCGGAGGGGGCCCCAGCATTTT. The rearrangement links TRBV6-5 to TRBJ1-5; tentatively, D is TRBD1 (5 bases). Deletions cut 6 bases from V and 9 bases from J, with 15 bases between. CDR1 and CDR2 (germline): MNHEY, SVGAGI. This CDR3 comprises 13 residues.

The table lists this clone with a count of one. The CDR3 sequence is CASSFSDRTRTEAFF. The CDR3 DNA is TGTGCCAGCAGTTTTTCTGACAGGACTAGAACTGAAGCTTTCTTT. The J gene is TRBJ1-1, the V gene TRBV27; TRBD1 is a possible D gene (6 bases). Trimming took 3 bases from V and 5 from J, leaving 16 bases between them. Germline V CDR1 and CDR2: MNHEY, SMNVEV (reference sequence). CDR3 length equals 15 residues.

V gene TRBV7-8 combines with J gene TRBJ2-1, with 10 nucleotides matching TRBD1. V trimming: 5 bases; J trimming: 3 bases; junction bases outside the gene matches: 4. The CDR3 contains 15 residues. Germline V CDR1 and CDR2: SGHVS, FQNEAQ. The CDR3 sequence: CASSQDRGLYNEQFF. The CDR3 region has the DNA TGTGCCAGCAGCCAAGACAGGGGGCTCTACAATGAGCAGTTCTTC.

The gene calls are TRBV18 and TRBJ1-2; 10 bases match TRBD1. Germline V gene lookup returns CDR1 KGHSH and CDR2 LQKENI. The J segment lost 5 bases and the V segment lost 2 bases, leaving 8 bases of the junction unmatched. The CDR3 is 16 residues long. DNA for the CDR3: TGTGCCAGCTCACCAATTCTGACAGGGGGCGATTATGGCTACACCTTC. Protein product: CASSPILTGGDYGYTF.

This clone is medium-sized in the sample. CDR3: CASSTVGTEHSPLHF. The CDR3 DNA sequence: TGCGCCAGCAGTACAGTCGGGACAGAGCATTCACCCCTCCACTTT. J is TRBJ1-6 and V is TRBV5-1, with 7 bases fitting TRBD1. The V gene's germline CDR1 is SGHRS and CDR2 YFSETQ. The CDR3 consists of 15 residues. The trim removed 5 bases at V and 8 bases at J, leaving 10 bases unmatched.

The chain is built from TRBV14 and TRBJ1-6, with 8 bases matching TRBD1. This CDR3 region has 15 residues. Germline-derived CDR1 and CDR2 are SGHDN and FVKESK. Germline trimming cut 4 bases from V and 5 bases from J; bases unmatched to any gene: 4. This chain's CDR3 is CASSRRTGNNSPLHF. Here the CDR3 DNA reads TGTGCCAGCAGCCGTCGGACAGGGAATAATTCACCCCTCCACTTT.

For the CDR3, the DNA is TGTGCCAGCAGTTCCCTGGGGACAGCAAATGAAAAACTGTTTTTT. Its protein is CASSSLGTANEKLFF. This chain connects TRBV27 to TRBJ1-4; 7 bases match TRBD1. The V segment lost 4 bases and the J segment 5 bases; nucleotides outside the gene matches: 7. The CDR3 runs to 15 residues. Germline CDR1 reads MNHEY; CDR2 reads SMNVEV (reference sequence).

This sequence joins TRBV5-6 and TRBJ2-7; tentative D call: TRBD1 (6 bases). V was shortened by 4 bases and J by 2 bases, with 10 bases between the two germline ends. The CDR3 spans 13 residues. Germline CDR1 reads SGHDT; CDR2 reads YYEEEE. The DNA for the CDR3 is TGTGCCAGCAGCCCAGGACAGACCTACGAGCAGTACTTC. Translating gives CASSPGQTYEQYF.